This T cell receptor (beta chain) originates from a study of a mutant IDH1 vaccine in newly diagnosed glioma. The overall study: Vaccination followed radiotherapy alone by 4-6 weeks, or accompanied temozolomide cycles. Sex distribution of treated patients was about 62% male and roughly 38% female; mean age was around 40 years.

The assay was immunoSEQ multiplex PCR, and TCRdb's table has in-frame clones only and misses some. The sample lists around 46,000 clones; around 80% were seen once. In regard to this clone: Its antigen is unknown.

CDR1 MNHEY and CDR2 SMNVEV come from the germline V gene (reference sequence). The V gene end was trimmed by 4 bases and the J gene end by 3 bases; junction bases not matched to a gene: 3. CDR3 size: 14 residues. Time point of the sample: week 5, during vaccination. Vaccination comprised doses that each held 300 ug of mutant IDH1 20-mer peptide, plus topical imiquimod. Sequenced here: PBMCs, sampled from a glioma patient whose treatment included an IDH1 peptide vaccine. The chain uses TRBV27 and TRBJ1-1; TRBD1 matches 9 bases. This TCR came from a man aged 45 to 65 with glioma. Here the CDR3 DNA reads TGTGCCAGCAGTTCGTGGACAGGGGACACTGAAGCTTTCTTT. Translated, it gives CASSSWTGDTEAFF.